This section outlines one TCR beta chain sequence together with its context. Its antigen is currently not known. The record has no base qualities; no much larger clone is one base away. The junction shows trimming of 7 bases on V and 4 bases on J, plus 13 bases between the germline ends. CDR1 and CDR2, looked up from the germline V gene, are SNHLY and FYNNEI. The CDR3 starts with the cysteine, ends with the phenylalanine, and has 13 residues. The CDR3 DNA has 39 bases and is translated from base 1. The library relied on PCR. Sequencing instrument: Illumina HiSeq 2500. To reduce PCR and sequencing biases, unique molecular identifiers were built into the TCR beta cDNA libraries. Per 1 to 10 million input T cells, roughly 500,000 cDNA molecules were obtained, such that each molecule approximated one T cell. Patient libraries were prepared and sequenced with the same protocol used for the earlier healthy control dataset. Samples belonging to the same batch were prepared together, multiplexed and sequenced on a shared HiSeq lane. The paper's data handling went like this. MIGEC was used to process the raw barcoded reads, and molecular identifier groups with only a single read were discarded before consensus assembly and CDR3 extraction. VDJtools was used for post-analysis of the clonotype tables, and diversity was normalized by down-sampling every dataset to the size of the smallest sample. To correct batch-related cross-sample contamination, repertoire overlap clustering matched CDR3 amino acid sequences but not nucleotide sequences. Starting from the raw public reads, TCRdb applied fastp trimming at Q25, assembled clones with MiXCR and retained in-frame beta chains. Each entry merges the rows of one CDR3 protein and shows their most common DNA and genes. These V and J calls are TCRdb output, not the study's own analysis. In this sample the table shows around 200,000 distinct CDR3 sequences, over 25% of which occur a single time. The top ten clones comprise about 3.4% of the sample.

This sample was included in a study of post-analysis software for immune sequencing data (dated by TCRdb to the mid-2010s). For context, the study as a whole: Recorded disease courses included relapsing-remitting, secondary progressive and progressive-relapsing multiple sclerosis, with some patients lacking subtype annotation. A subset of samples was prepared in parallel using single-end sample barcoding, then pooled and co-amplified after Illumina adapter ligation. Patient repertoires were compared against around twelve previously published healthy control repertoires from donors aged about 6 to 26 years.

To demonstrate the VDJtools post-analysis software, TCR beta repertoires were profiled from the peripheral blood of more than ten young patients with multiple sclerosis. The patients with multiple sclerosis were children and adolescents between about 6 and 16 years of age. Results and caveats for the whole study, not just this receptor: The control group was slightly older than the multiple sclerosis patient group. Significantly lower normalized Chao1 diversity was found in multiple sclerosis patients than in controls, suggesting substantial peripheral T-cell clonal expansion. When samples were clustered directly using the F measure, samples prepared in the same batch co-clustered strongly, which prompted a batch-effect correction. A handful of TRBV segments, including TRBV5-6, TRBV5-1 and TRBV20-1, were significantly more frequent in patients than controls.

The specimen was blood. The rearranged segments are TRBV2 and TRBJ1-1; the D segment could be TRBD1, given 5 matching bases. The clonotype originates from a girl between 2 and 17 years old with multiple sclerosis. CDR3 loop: CASTDGGGTEAFF. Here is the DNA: TGTGCCAGCACCGACGGGGGGGGCACTGAAGCTTTCTTT. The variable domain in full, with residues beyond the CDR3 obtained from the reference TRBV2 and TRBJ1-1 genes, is EPEVTQTPSHQVTQMGQEVILRCVPISNHLYFYWYRQILGQKVEFLVSFYNNEISEKSEIFDDQFSVERPDGSNFTLKIRSTKLEDSAMYFCASTDGGGTEAFFGQGTRLTVV.